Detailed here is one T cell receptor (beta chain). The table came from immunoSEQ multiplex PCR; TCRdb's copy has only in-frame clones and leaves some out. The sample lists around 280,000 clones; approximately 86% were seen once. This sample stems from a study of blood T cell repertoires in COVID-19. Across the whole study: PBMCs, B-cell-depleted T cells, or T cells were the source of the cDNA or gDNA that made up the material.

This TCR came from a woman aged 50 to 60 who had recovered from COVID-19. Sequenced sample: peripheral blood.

CDR3 DNA: TGTGCCAGCAGCCTCCGGGACAGGGCAAACTATGGCTACACCTTC. This codes for CASSLRDRANYGYTF. This rearrangement joins TRBV13 to TRBJ1-2, with 9 nucleotides matching TRBD1. Trimming removed 5 bases from V and 2 bases from J; junction bases left unmatched: 6. This CDR3 is 15 amino acids long. CDR1 and CDR2 (germline): PRHDT, FYEKMQ (reference sequence).